This TCR beta chain was identified in a study of blood T cell repertoires in COVID-19. Study-wide background: Sites in the United States, Italy and Spain provided acute and convalescent COVID-19 samples. The analysed material was cDNA or gDNA that came from T cells, B-cell-depleted T cells, or PBMCs.

The CDR3 contains 14 residues. Germline values: CDR1 SGHAT, CDR2 FQNNGV. The trim removed 7 bases at V and 4 bases at J, leaving 5 bases unmatched. Categorization into cohorts depended on clinical history that participants reported. In the original processing: Estimated nucleated cell counts came from reference gene primer amplification. Some clones are missing from TCRdb's copy, which holds only in-frame ones; the method was immunoSEQ multiplex PCR. The DNA gave D and trimming, while V, J and clone size come from that table. The table records about 240,000 clones, approximately 90% of them present only once.

The TCR was taken from a woman aged 25 to 39 with acute COVID-19. The sequencing sample was made of PBMCs or T cells enriched from blood (not recorded which). The chain employs TRBV11-2 and TRBJ2-1; 9 bases are shared with TRBD2. CDR3 sequence: CASNSGGPYNEQFF. CDR3 in DNA: TGTGCCAGCAACAGCGGGGGGCCGTACAATGAGCAGTTCTTC.